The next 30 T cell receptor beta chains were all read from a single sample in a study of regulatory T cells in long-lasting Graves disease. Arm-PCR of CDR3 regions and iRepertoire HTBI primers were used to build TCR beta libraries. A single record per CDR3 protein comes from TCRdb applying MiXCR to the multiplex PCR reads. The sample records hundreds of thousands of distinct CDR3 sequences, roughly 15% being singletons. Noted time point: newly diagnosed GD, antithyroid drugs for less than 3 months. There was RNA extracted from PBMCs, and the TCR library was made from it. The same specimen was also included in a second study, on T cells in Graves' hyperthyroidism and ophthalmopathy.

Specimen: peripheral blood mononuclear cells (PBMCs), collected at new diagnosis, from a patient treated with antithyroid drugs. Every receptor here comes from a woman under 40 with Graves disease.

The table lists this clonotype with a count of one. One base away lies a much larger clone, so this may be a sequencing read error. The CDR3 protein is CASSLTSRSSPLHF. Written as DNA, the CDR3 is TGTGCCAGCAGCTTAACGTCTCGGAGTTCACCCCTCCACTTT. The V call is TRBV7-3, the J call TRBJ1-6; D unresolved. CDR3 length: 14 amino acids. Per the germline V gene, CDR1 is SGHTA and CDR2 is FQGTGA. V lost 0 bases, J lost 9 bases, and 9 bases lay in between.

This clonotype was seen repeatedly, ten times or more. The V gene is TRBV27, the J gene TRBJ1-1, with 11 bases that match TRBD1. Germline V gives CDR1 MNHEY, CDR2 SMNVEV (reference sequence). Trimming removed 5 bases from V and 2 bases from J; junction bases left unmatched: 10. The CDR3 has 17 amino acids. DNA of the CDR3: TGTGCCAGCAGTCCCCCGGGACAGGGGGTCGGTAACACTGAAGCTTTCTTT. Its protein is CASSPPGQGVGNTEAFF.

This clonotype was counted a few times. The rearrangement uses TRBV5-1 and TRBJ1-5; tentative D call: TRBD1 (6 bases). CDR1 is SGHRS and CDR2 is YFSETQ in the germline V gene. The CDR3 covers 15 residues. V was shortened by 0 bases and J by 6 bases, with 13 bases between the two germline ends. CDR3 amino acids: CASSLDSGVGQPQHF. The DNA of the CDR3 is TGCGCCAGCAGCTTGGATTCAGGGGTTGGTCAGCCCCAGCATTTT.

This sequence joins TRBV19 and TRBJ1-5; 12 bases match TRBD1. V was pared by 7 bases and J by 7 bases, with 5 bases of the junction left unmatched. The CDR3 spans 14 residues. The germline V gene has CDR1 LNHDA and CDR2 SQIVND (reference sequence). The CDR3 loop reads CASTPGTGGQPQHF. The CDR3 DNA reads TGTGCCAGTACCCCGGGGACAGGGGGCCAGCCCCAGCATTTT.

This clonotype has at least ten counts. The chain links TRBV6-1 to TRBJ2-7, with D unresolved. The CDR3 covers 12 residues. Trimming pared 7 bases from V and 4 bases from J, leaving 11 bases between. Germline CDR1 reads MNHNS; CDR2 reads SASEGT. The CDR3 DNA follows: TGTGCCAGCACCCTCTCGGAGTACGAGCAGTACTTC. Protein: CASTLSEYEQYF.

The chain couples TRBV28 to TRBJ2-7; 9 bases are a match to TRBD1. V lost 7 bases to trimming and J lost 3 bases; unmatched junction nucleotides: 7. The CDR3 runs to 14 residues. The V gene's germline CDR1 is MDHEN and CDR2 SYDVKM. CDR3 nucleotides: TGTGCCAGCACTCGGACAGGGGCCTACTACGAGCAGTACTTC. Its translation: CASTRTGAYYEQYF.

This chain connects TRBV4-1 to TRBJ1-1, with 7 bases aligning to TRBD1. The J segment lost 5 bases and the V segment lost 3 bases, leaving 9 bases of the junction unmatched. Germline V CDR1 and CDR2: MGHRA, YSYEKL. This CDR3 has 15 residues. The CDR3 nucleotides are TGCGCCAGCAGCCACGCGGGACAGTCTTTTACTGAAGCTTTCTTT. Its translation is CASSHAGQSFTEAFF.

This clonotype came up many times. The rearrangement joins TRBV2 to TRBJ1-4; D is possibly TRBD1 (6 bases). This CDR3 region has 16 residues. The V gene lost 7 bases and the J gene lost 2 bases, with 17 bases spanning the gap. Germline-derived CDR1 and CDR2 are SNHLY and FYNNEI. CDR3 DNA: TGTGCCAGCATCGTCGGGGGGCTTAGGACTAATGAAAAACTGTTTTTT. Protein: CASIVGGLRTNEKLFF.

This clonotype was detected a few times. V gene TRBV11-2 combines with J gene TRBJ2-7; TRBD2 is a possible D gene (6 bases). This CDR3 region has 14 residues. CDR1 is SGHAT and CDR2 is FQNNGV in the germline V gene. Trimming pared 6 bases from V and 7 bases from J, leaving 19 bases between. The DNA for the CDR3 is TGTGCCAGCAGAATCGAAACGGGAGTCTGGGAGCAGTACTTC. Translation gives CASRIETGVWEQYF.

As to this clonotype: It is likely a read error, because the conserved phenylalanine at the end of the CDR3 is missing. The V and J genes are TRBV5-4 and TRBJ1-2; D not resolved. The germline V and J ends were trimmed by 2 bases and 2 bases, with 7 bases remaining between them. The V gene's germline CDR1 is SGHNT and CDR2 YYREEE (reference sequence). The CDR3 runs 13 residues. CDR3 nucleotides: TGTGCCAGCAGCTTCCCCCAGAACTATGGCTACACCCTC. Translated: CASSFPQNYGYTL.

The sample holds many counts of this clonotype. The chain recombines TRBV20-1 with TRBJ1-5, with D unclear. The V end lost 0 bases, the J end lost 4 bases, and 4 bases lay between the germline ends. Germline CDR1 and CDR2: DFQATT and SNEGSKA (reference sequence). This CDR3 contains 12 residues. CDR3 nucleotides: TGCAGTGCTAGAGACGGGAATCAGCCCCAGCATTTT. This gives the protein CSARDGNQPQHF.

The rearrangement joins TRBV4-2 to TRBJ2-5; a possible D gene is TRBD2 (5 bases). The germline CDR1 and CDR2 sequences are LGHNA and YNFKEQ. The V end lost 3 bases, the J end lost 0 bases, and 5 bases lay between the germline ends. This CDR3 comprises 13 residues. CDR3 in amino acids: CASSQRDQETQYF. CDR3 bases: TGTGCCAGCAGCCAGCGGGACCAAGAGACCCAGTACTTC.

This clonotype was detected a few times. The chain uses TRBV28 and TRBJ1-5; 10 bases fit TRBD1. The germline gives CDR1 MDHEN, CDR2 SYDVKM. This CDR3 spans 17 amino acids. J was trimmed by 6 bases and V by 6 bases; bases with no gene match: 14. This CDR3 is CASSQTGGWVLPQPQHF. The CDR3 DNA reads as TGTGCCAGCAGCCAGACAGGGGGCTGGGTCTTGCCTCAGCCCCAGCATTTT.

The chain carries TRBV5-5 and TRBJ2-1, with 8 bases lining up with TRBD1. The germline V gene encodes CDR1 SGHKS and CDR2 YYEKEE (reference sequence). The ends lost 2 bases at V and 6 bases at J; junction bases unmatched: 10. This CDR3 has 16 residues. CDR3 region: CASSFFVAGGSNEQFF. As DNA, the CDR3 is TGTGCCAGCAGCTTTTTCGTGGCAGGGGGCTCCAATGAGCAGTTCTTC.

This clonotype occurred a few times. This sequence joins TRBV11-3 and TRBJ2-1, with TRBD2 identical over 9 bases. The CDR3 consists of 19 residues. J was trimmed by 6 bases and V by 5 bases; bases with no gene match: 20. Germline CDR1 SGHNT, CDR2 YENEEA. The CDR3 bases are TGTGCCAGCAGCCCCCGGGGAGGTAGCGGGAGCCCCCTTGGCAATGAGCAGTTCTTC. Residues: CASSPRGGSGSPLGNEQFF.

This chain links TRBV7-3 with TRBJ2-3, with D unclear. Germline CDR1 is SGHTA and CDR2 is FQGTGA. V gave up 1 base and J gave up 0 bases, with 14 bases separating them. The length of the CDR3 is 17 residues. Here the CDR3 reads CASSLMSLRSSTDTQYF. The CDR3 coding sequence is TGTGCCAGCAGCTTAATGAGTTTGCGAAGCAGCACAGATACGCAGTATTTT.

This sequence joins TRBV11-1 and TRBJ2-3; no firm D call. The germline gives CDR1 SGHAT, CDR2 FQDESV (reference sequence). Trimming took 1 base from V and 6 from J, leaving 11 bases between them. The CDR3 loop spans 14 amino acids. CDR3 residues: CASSLDSLGDTQYF. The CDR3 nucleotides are TGTGCCAGCAGCTTAGACTCACTTGGGGATACGCAGTATTTT. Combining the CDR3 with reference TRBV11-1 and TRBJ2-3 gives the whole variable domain EAEVAQSPRYKITEKSQAVAFWCDPISGHATLYWYRQILGQGPELLVQFQDESVVDDSQLPKDRFSAERLKGVDSTLKIQPAELGDSAMYLCASSLDSLGDTQYFGPGTRLTVL.

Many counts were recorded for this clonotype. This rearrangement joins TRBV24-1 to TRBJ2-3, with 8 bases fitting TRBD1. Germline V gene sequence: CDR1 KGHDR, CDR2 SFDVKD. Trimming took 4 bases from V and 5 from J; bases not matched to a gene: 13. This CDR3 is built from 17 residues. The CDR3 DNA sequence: TGTGCCACCAGTGACACCCAGGCGGGACAGGTACGAGATACGCAGTATTTT. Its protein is CATSDTQAGQVRDTQYF.

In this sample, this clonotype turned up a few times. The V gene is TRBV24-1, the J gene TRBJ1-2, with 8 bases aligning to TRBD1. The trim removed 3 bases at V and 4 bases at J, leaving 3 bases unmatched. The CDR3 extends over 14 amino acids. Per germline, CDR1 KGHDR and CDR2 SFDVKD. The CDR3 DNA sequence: TGTGCCACCAGTGATGTGACAGGGGTCTATGGCTACACCTTC. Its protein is CATSDVTGVYGYTF.

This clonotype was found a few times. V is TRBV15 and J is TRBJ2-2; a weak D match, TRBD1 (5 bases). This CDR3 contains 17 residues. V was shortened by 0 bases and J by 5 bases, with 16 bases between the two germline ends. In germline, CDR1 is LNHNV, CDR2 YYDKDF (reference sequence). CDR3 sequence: CATSRDLGRVGTGELFF. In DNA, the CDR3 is TGTGCCACCAGCAGAGATTTGGGCAGGGTGGGGACCGGGGAGCTGTTTTTT.

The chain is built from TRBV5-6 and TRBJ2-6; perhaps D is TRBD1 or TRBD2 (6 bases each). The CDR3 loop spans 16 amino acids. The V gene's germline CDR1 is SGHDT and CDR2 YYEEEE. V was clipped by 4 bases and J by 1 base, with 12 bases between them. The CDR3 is CASSPLGGSGANVLTF. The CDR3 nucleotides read TGTGCCAGCAGCCCCCTAGGGGGGTCTGGGGCCAACGTCCTGACTTTC.

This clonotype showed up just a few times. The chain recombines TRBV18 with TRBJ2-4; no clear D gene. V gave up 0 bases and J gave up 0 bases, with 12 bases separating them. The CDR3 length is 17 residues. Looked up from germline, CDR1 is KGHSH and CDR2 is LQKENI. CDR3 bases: TGTGCCAGCTCACCACCGGCGTTAAGACTAGCCAAAAACATTCAGTACTTC. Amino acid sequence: CASSPPALRLAKNIQYF. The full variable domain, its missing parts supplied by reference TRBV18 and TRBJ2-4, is NAGVMQNPRHLVRRRGQEARLRCSPMKGHSHVYWYRQLPEEGLKFMVYLQKENIIDESGMPKERFSAEFPKEGPSILRIQQVVRGDSAAYFCASSPPALRLAKNIQYFGAGTRLSVL.

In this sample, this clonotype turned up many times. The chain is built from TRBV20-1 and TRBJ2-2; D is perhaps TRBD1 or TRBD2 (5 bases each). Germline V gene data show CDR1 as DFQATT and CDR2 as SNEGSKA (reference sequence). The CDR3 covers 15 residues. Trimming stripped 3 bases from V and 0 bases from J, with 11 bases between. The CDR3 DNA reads TGCAGTGCTAGCCGGGGCGCATCGAACACCGGGGAGCTGTTTTTT. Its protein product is CSASRGASNTGELFF.

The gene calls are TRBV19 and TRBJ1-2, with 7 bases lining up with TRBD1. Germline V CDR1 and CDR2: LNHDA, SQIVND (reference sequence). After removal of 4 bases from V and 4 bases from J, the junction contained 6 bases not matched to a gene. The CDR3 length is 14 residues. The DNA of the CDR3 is TGTGCCAGTAGTACGGCCGGGACAGTCTATGGCTACACCTTC. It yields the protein CASSTAGTVYGYTF.

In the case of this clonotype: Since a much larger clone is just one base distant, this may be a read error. CDR3 amino acids: CSVVGRGADTQYF. DNA for the CDR3: TGCAGCGTCGTGGGACGGGGGGCAGATACGCAGTATTTT. The rearrangement links TRBV29-1 to TRBJ2-3, with TRBD2 identical over 7 bases. V was pared by 6 bases and J by 4 bases, with 7 bases of the junction left unmatched. The CDR3 sequence is 13 residues long. The V gene's germline CDR1 is SQVTM and CDR2 ANQGSEA.

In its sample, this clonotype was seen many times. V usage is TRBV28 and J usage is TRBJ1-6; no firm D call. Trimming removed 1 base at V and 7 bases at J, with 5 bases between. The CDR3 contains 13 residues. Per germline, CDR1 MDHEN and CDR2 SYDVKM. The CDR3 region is CASSLSGNSPLHF. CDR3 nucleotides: TGTGCCAGCAGTTTATCCGGGAATTCACCCCTCCACTTT.

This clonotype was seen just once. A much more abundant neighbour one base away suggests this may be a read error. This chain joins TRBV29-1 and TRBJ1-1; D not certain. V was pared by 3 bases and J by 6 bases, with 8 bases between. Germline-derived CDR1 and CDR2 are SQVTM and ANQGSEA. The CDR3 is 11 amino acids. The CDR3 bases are TGCAGCGTTGACCCGGCAGCTGAAGCTTTCTTT. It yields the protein CSVDPAAEAFF.

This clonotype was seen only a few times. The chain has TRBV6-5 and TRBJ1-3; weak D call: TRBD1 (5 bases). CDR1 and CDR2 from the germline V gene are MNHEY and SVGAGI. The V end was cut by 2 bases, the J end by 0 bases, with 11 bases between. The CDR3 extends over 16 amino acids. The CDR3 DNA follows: TGTGCCAGCAGTTACGGAACAGGCATCTCTGGAAACACCATATATTTT. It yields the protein CASSYGTGISGNTIYF.

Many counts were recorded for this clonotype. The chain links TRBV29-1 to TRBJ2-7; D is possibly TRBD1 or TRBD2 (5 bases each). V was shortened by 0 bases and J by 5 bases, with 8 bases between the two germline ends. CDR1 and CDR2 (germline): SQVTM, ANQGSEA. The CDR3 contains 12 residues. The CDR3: CSVEDLGDEQYF. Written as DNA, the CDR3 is TGCAGCGTTGAAGATCTGGGGGACGAGCAGTACTTC.

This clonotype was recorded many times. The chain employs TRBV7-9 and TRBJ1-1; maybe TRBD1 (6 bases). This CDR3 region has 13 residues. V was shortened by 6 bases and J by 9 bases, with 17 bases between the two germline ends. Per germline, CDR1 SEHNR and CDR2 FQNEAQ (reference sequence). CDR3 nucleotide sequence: TGTGCCAGCAGACCCAGCAAGGGGGATAAAGCTTTCTTT. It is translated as CASRPSKGDKAFF.